This T cell receptor (beta chain) was sequenced for a study of graft-versus-host responses after intestinal transplantation. This clone was observed a single time. Its specificity is not known. Additional DNA sequences in this sample encode the identical CDR3. Overall study findings and caveats: GvH clones were found in recipient marrow; some appeared first in ileum or blood. Within allografts, high graft-versus-host to host-versus-graft clonal ratios were seen among patients with graft-donor T cell macrochimerism.

V was cut by 4 bases and J by 5 bases, with 5 bases left in between. Germline assignment: CDR1 SQVTM and CDR2 ANQGSEA. The CDR3 is made up of 10 amino acids. Method: immunoSEQ multiplex PCR; TCRdb's copy keeps in-frame clones and lacks some. This sample has tens of thousands of clones, with roughly 82% found just once. The source material was unstimulated CD4+ T cells sorted from spleen or lymph node cells, sampled before intestinal transplant. The V gene is TRBV29-1, the J gene TRBJ2-5; D is possibly TRBD1 or TRBD2 (5 bases each). This TCR was recovered from a human donor who received an intestinal transplant. The CDR3 loop is CSVGGETQYF. For the CDR3, the DNA is TGCAGCGTTGGGGGGGAGACCCAGTACTTC. The full variable domain, with the rest looked up from reference TRBV29-1 and TRBJ2-5, is SAVISQKPSRDICQRGTSLTIQCQVDSQVTMMFWYRQQPGQSLTLIATANQGSEATYESGFVIDKFPISRPNLTFSTLTVSNMSPEDSSIYLCSVGGETQYFGPGTRLLVL.